Below, 27 T cell receptor beta chains from the same sample are listed, as sequenced in a study of immune heterogeneity within non-small cell lung tumors. Multiplex PCR was performed with 32 V and 13 J primers, and it amplified TCR beta CDR3. In TCRdb, the multiplex PCR reads were re-called with MiXCR into one record per CDR3 protein. The sample contains 20,000 to 25,000 distinct CDR3 sequences, about 30% of which appear only once. The authors used about 600 ng of bulk tumor genomic DNA per sample as template. During surgery, each primary tumor gave multiple biopsies spaced as far apart as possible. Patients with untreated, newly diagnosed non-small cell lung cancer underwent curative surgery. Input material: lung tumor tissue. The receptors shown here come from a man aged 35-49 years with non-small cell lung cancer.

Of note for this clonotype: The junction and the germline gene differ at one end; a read error may be behind it. This sequence joins TRBV20-1 and TRBJ1-2, with D unclear. The CDR3 has 12 residues. CDR1 and CDR2 from the germline V gene are DFQATT and SNEGSKA (reference sequence). CDR3 DNA: TGCAGTGCCACCCGTAGTGACTATGGCTTCACCTTC. Its translation: CSATRSDYGFTF.

About this clonotype itself: Given a much more abundant clone one base away, this may be a read error. V gene TRBV2 combines with J gene TRBJ1-5, with 9 bases aligning to TRBD1. V was pared by 6 bases and J by 8 bases, with 11 bases of the junction left unmatched. The CDR3 is 15 residues long. Germline V CDR1 and CDR2: SNHLY, FYNNEI. Here the CDR3 reads CASSDGQGIYKPQHF. The CDR3 DNA reads as TGTGCCAGCAGCGATGGACAGGGGATATATAAGCCCCAGCATTTT. Full variable domain (rest looked up from reference TRBV2 and TRBJ1-5): EPEVTQTPSHQVTQMGQEVILRCVPISNHLYFYWYRQILGQKVEFLVSFYNNEISEKSEIFDDQFSVERPDGSNFTLKIRSTKLEDSAMYFCASSDGQGIYKPQHFGDGTRLSIL.

This clonotype occurred a few times. CDR3 nucleotide sequence: TGTGCCAGCAGCTTAGTATCAGGGGTCGGTGAGCAGTTCTTC. This codes for CASSLVSGVGEQFF. V is TRBV7-2 and J is TRBJ2-1; the D gene is possibly TRBD1 (6 bases). Germline V gives CDR1 SGHTA, CDR2 FQGNSA. Trimming took off 1 base at V and 9 bases at J, with 13 bases between the two ends. This CDR3 contains 14 residues. Based on the CDR3 plus reference TRBV7-2 and TRBJ2-1, the full variable domain is GAGVSQSPSNKVTEKGKDVELRCDPISGHTALYWYRQSLGQGLEFLIYFQGNSAPDKSGLPSDRFSAERTGGSVSTLTIQRTQQEDSAVYLCASSLVSGVGEQFFGPGTRLTVL.

V usage is TRBV11-3 and J usage is TRBJ2-2; D perhaps matches TRBD1 (5 bases). Germline V gene data show CDR1 as SGHNT and CDR2 as YENEEA. The CDR3 loop spans 12 amino acids. The CDR3 loop is CGTTENTGELFF. CDR3 in DNA: TGTGGCACGACAGAAAACACCGGGGAGCTGTTTTTT.

In this sample, this clonotype turned up many times. This chain joins TRBV30 and TRBJ1-1; 7 bases align to TRBD1. This CDR3 contains 16 residues. Per germline, CDR1 GTSNPN and CDR2 SVGIG (reference sequence). V lost 0 bases, J lost 0 bases, and 7 bases stayed unmatched. The DNA for the CDR3 is TGTGCCTGGAGTGTGGTGACAGGGATGATGAACACTGAAGCTTTCTTT. It codes for CAWSVVTGMMNTEAFF.

The CDR3 coding sequence is TGTGCCAGAAGTCTTAATACAGGGAGCACCGGGGAGCTGTTTTTT. Its protein is CARSLNTGSTGELFF. This sequence joins TRBV12-3 or TRBV12-4 and TRBJ2-2; TRBD1 is a possible D gene (6 bases). This CDR3 has 15 residues. The V end was cut by 9 bases, the J end by 4 bases, with 18 bases between.

J is TRBJ1-1 and V is TRBV5-1; D is unresolved. The CDR3 totals 14 residues. Trimming removed 0 bases from V and 11 bases from J, with 17 bases in between. Per the germline V gene, CDR1 is SGHRS and CDR2 is YFSETQ. The CDR3 region is CASSLGWPNTEAFF. DNA of the CDR3: TGCGCCAGCAGCTTGGGCTGGCCAAACACGGAGGCTTTCTTT.

This clonotype counts as medium-sized. The chain has TRBV9 and TRBJ2-1; 10 nucleotides agree with TRBD2. The ends lost 0 bases at V and 9 bases at J; junction bases unmatched: 6. Germline assignment: CDR1 SGDLS and CDR2 YYNGEE. This CDR3 has 15 amino acids. The CDR3 coding sequence is TGTGCCAGCAGCGTAGGTTCTAGCGGGAGAGGTGAGCAGTTCTTC. Protein: CASSVGSSGRGEQFF.

Worth noting for this clonotype: A read error may produce the germline difference seen at one junction end. This chain joins TRBV6-1 and TRBJ1-1, with 8 positions matching TRBD1. The CDR3 is 14 residues long. CDR1 MNHNS and CDR2 SASEGT come from the germline V gene. As DNA, the CDR3 is TGTACCAGCACCCCGGACAGGGCGGACACTGAAGCTTTCTTT. Encoded protein: CTSTPDRADTEAFF.

The CDR3 is CASSLSGRIHNEQFF. In nucleotides, the CDR3 is TGTGCCAGCAGCCTTAGCGGGAGGATTCACAATGAGCAGTTCTTC. The J gene is TRBJ2-1, the V gene TRBV13; 10 bases agree with TRBD2. Germline V lookup: CDR1 PRHDT, CDR2 FYEKMQ (reference sequence). With 5 bases clipped from V and 5 bases from J, the junction kept 6 bases outside the gene matches. CDR3 length equals 15 residues.

This clonotype has at least ten counts. This rearrangement joins TRBV12-3 or TRBV12-4 to TRBJ2-1; TRBD2 matches at 9 bases. The J segment lost 7 bases and the V segment lost 5 bases, leaving 6 bases of the junction unmatched. The CDR3 extends over 14 amino acids. This chain's CDR3 is CASSRAGGKNEQFF. CDR3 DNA sequence: TGTGCCAGCAGTCGGGCGGGAGGGAAAAATGAGCAGTTCTTC.

This clonotype occurred many times. The chain couples TRBV30 to TRBJ2-5; D not resolved. Per germline, CDR1 GTSNPN and CDR2 SVGIG (reference sequence). V was cut by 0 bases and J by 6 bases, with 11 bases left in between. The CDR3 is 13 amino acids. The CDR3, as DNA: TGTGCCTGGAGTGTATACGCTGGCCAGACCCAGTACTTC. Amino acid sequence: CAWSVYAGQTQYF.

This clonotype was seen a handful of times. Relative to the germline gene, one junction end is altered; a read error may explain this. The chain links TRBV9 to TRBJ2-7; D possibly corresponds to TRBD1 (6 bases). The CDR3 contains 18 residues. The germline V gene encodes CDR1 SGDLS and CDR2 YYNGEE. The DNA of the CDR3 is TGTGCCAGCAGAGTAGGAGTCAGGGGCGGGCTGAGCTCCTACGAGCAGTACTTC. Translation: CASRVGVRGGLSSYEQYF.

Notes on this clonotype: The missing conserved phenylalanine or tryptophan at the end of this CDR3 makes a read error likely. The chain has TRBV12-3 or TRBV12-4 and TRBJ2-3; 7 bases are a match to TRBD1. This CDR3 spans 15 amino acids. V lost 7 bases and J lost 0; bases outside the gene matches: 7. The CDR3 region is CASTGQAASTDTQYP. The CDR3 region has the DNA TGTGCCAGCACCGGACAGGCTGCTAGCACAGATACGCAGTATCCT.

A note on this clonotype: This may be a read error, as it is one base from a much larger clone. The chain is built from TRBV30 and TRBJ2-7, with D tentatively TRBD1 (5 bases). The V gene's germline CDR1 is GTSNPN and CDR2 SVGIG (reference sequence). Trimming cost V 3 bases and J 3 bases, with 9 bases left between them. The CDR3 runs to 12 residues. This CDR3 reads CAWSLQVYEQYF. The CDR3 coding sequence is TGTGCCTGGAGCTTACAGGTCTACGAGCAGTACTTC.

By sample fraction, this clonotype is medium-sized. V and J are TRBV6-6 and TRBJ1-2; TRBD1 might be the D (5 bases). Germline CDR1 and CDR2: MNHNY and SVGAGI (reference sequence). Trimming removed 0 bases at V and 4 bases at J, with 18 bases between. The CDR3 totals 17 residues. CDR3 in amino acids: CASSYSKVGGTSYGYTF. The CDR3 DNA sequence: TGTGCCAGCAGTTACTCTAAGGTGGGGGGTACCTCCTATGGCTACACCTTC.

With respect to this clonotype: One base away lies a much larger clone, so this may be a sequencing read error. V and J are TRBV11-2 and TRBJ2-7, with no clear D. The CDR3 extends over 11 amino acids. V shed 6 bases and J shed 3 bases, with 6 bases lying between them. The V gene's germline CDR1 is SGHAT and CDR2 FQNNGV. This CDR3 is CASRLLYEQYF. CDR3 sequence (DNA): TGTGCCAGCAGATTACTCTACGAGCAGTACTTC. Supplemented by reference TRBV11-2 and TRBJ2-7, the full variable domain reads EAGVAQSPRYKIIEKRQSVAFWCNPISGHATLYWYQQILGQGPKLLIQFQNNGVVDDSQLPKDRFSAERLKGVDSTLKIQPAKLEDSAVYLCASRLLYEQYFGPGTRLTVT.

This clonotype has at least ten counts. The chain has TRBV24-1 and TRBJ1-5; TRBD1 agrees at 8 bases. The CDR3 spans 15 residues. Trimming took 5 bases from V and 3 from J; bases not matched to a gene: 5. Per the germline V gene, CDR1 is KGHDR and CDR2 is SFDVKD. CDR3 loop: CATSATGDTNQPQHF. CDR3 in DNA: TGTGCCACCAGTGCGACAGGGGATACCAATCAGCCCCAGCATTTT.

The sample holds one count of this clonotype. A much bigger clone sits one base away, suggesting this may be a read error. J is TRBJ1-5 and V is TRBV19; TRBD1 aligns across 9 bases. The trim removed 2 bases at V and 4 bases at J, leaving 9 bases unmatched. CDR1 and CDR2 (germline): LNHDA, SQIVND (reference sequence). This CDR3 has 17 residues. As DNA, the CDR3 is TGTGCCAGTAGTATAATTGGGGGACAGGGTTTGAATCAGCCCCAGCATTTT. Protein product: CASSIIGGQGLNQPQHF. The full variable domain, its missing parts supplied by reference TRBV19 and TRBJ1-5, is DGGITQSPKYLFRKEGQNVTLSCEQNLNHDAMYWYRQDPGQGLRLIYYSQIVNDFQKGDIAEGYSVSREKKESFPLTVTSAQKNPTAFYLCASSIIGGQGLNQPQHFGDGTRLSIL.

V gene TRBV27 combines with J gene TRBJ1-1; D is perhaps TRBD1 (6 bases). The V end was cut by 5 bases, the J end by 2 bases, with 12 bases between. The CDR3 contains 14 residues. CDR1 is MNHEY, CDR2 SMNVEV, per germline (reference sequence). The CDR3, as DNA: TGTGCCAGCAGTAGGGGGGCATTAAACACTGAAGCTTTCTTT. It codes for CASSRGALNTEAFF.

A remark on this clonotype: This could be a read error, since a much larger clone is one nucleotide away. J is TRBJ2-7 and V is TRBV6-5; D is ambiguous. Germline values: CDR1 MNHEY, CDR2 SVGAGI. CDR3 length equals 13 residues. The CDR3 loop reads CANSYSIVHEQYF. The CDR3 DNA reads TGTGCCAACAGTTACTCGATAGTACATGAGCAGTACTTC.

Relative to its sample, this clonotype is medium-sized. The chain couples TRBV27 to TRBJ2-1; D is unresolved. Germline CDR1 MNHEY, CDR2 SMNVEV (reference sequence). V was clipped by 3 bases and J by 7 bases, with 13 bases between them. CDR3 length: 14 amino acids. The CDR3 sequence is CASSLKSRVNEQFF. The CDR3, as DNA: TGTGCCAGCAGTTTGAAATCCCGCGTGAATGAGCAGTTCTTC.

In its sample, this clonotype is medium-sized. V gene TRBV19 combines with J gene TRBJ1-2, with D tentatively TRBD1 (6 bases). Germline-derived CDR1 and CDR2 are LNHDA and SQIVND (reference sequence). The CDR3 has 11 amino acids. The V and J ends lost 10 bases and 6 bases respectively, with 12 bases between them. CDR3: CATTGHDGYTF. The CDR3 DNA sequence: TGTGCCACCACAGGGCATGATGGCTACACCTTC.

This clonotype was counted only a few times. A much larger clone sits a single nucleotide away, making a read error possible. Since no conserved phenylalanine or tryptophan closes the CDR3, a read error is the likely cause. CDR3 sequence (DNA): TGTGCCAGCAGTTCCGAGTCCTCCTACGAGCAGTACCTC. Its protein is CASSSESSYEQYL. The J gene is TRBJ2-7, the V gene TRBV5-5; D gene uncertain. The germline V gene has CDR1 SGHKS and CDR2 YYEKEE (reference sequence). This CDR3 contains 13 residues. V lost 5 bases and J 0 bases, leaving 9 bases between the germline ends.

Details on this clonotype: A single base separates this from a much larger clone, so it may be a read error. This chain uses TRBV24-1 with TRBJ2-3; D not resolved. Between the trimmed V and J ends, which lost 4 bases and 3 bases, there was a span of 7 bases. This CDR3 is 13 amino acids long. The V gene's germline CDR1 is KGHDR and CDR2 SFDVKD. This CDR3 reads CATSERATDTQYF. For the CDR3, the DNA is TGTGCCACCAGTGAACGGGCGACAGATACGCAGTATTTT.

Details on this clonotype: The junction and the germline gene differ at one end; a read error may be behind it. V gene TRBV28 combines with J gene TRBJ2-7, with a possible D match to TRBD1 (6 bases). CDR1 and CDR2 from the germline V gene are MDHEN and SYDVKM. The CDR3 sequence is 15 residues long. As DNA, the CDR3 is TGTGCCAGCAGCGGGACACGGCGAAACTCCTACGCGCAGTACTTC. Translating it yields CASSGTRRNSYAQYF.

This clonotype has only a few counts. The genes are TRBV20-1 and TRBJ2-1; 9 nucleotides line up with TRBD2. The CDR3 has 14 amino acids. V shed 0 bases, J shed 8 bases, and the junction held 5 bases outside the gene matches. Looked up from germline, CDR1 is DFQATT and CDR2 is SNEGSKA (reference sequence). The DNA of the CDR3 is TGCAGTGCTAGAGATGTAGCGGGAGTACATGAGCAGTTCTTC. Translation: CSARDVAGVHEQFF.